The 27 T cell receptor beta chains below were found in one sample sequenced in a study of early T cells in non-severe SARS-CoV-2 infection. TCRdb ran MiXCR on the 5' RACE reads and lists one entry per CDR3 protein. The sample yields approximately 74,000 distinct CDR3 sequences, 11% to 15% seen once. Sequencing was performed on whole blood. These receptors originate from an adult who was a healthcare worker with PCR-confirmed SARS-CoV-2 infection or an uninfected control (not recorded which).

This clonotype came up many times. CDR3: CSVSTGLYGYTF. The DNA of the CDR3 is TGCAGCGTCTCGACAGGGTTATATGGCTACACCTTC. The chain employs TRBV29-1 and TRBJ1-2; TRBD1 agrees at 7 bases. The length of the CDR3 is 12 residues. Germline V gives CDR1 SQVTM, CDR2 ANQGSEA. The ends lost 6 bases at V and 5 bases at J; junction bases unmatched: 6. Filled out from reference TRBV29-1 and TRBJ1-2, the complete variable domain reads SAVISQKPSRDICQRGTSLTIQCQVDSQVTMMFWYRQQPGQSLTLIATANQGSEATYESGFVIDKFPISRPNLTFSTLTVSNMSPEDSSIYLCSVSTGLYGYTFGSGTRLTVV.

This clonotype was seen more than once but under ten times. The V gene is TRBV5-6, the J gene TRBJ1-2, with D perhaps TRBD1 (6 bases). V gave up 4 bases and J gave up 13 bases, with 23 bases separating them. CDR3 length: 14 amino acids. Per germline, CDR1 SGHDT and CDR2 YYEEEE. In DNA, the CDR3 is TGTGCCAGCAGCCCCGGCCGGGTACAGGGAACCCCCACCTTC. This sequence encodes CASSPGRVQGTPTF.

The chain has TRBV29-1 and TRBJ2-7; the D gene is possibly TRBD2 (6 bases). The germline CDR1 and CDR2 sequences are SQVTM and ANQGSEA. Trimming cost V 6 bases and J 5 bases, with 14 bases left between them. This CDR3 has 12 amino acids. The CDR3 region is CSVRRGVDEQYF. Written as DNA, the CDR3 is TGCAGCGTCCGGCGCGGGGTGGACGAGCAGTACTTC.

This chain joins TRBV12-3 or TRBV12-4 and TRBJ1-4; no clear D gene. This CDR3 is 16 amino acids long. With 6 bases removed from V and 7 bases from J, the gap between germline ends came to 21 bases. The CDR3 reads CASSRVAAALIEKLFF. The CDR3 nucleotides are TGTGCCAGCAGCCGCGTGGCAGCAGCTCTGATTGAAAAACTGTTTTTT.

The chain combines TRBV30 with TRBJ1-6; D might be TRBD1 (5 bases). With 7 bases removed from V and 4 bases from J, the gap between germline ends came to 8 bases. The CDR3 runs to 12 residues. Germline V gives CDR1 GTSNPN, CDR2 SVGIG (reference sequence). This CDR3 reads CASQVYNSPLHF. As DNA, the CDR3 is TGTGCCTCACAGGTTTATAATTCACCCCTCCACTTT. Using reference TRBV30 and TRBJ1-6 for the parts outside the CDR3, the full variable domain is SQTIHQWPATLVQPVGSPLSLECTVEGTSNPNLYWYRQAAGRGLQLLFYSVGIGQISSEVPQNLSASRPQDRQFILSSKKLLLSDSGFYLCASQVYNSPLHFGNGTRLTVT.

The rearrangement uses TRBV5-4 and TRBJ2-2; D may correspond to TRBD1 or TRBD2 (5 bases each). The CDR3 totals 16 residues. Germline V lookup: CDR1 SGHNT, CDR2 YYREEE (reference sequence). Trimming removed 7 bases at V and 1 base at J, with 17 bases between. The CDR3 DNA sequence: TGTGCCAGCTCCGCTGCGGAGAGGGGGAACACCGGGGAGCTGTTTTTT. Amino acid sequence: CASSAAERGNTGELFF.

Many counts were recorded for this clonotype. The chain employs TRBV7-2 and TRBJ2-6; TRBD1 matches 7 bases. Germline V lookup: CDR1 SGHTA, CDR2 FQGNSA. The length of the CDR3 is 17 residues. V was pared by 5 bases and J by 1 base, with 8 bases of the junction left unmatched. The DNA for the CDR3 is TGTGCCAGCAGCCGCGGACAGGCGAGATCTGGGGCCAACGTCCTGACTTTC. Encoded protein: CASSRGQARSGANVLTF. Combining the CDR3 with reference TRBV7-2 and TRBJ2-6 gives the whole variable domain GAGVSQSPSNKVTEKGKDVELRCDPISGHTALYWYRQSLGQGLEFLIYFQGNSAPDKSGLPSDRFSAERTGGSVSTLTIQRTQQEDSAVYLCASSRGQARSGANVLTFGAGSRLTVL.

This clonotype has a handful of counts. The CDR3 DNA reads as TGTGCTAGTGGTTTGGTACGGAAGTTCTTC. It specifies CASGLVRKFF. This sequence joins TRBV12-5 and TRBJ2-1; D unclear. The germline V gene encodes CDR1 LGHNT and CDR2 FRNRAP. V lost 0 bases and J 14 bases, leaving 5 bases between the germline ends. The CDR3 is 10 residues long.

This clonotype was counted a few times. The chain recombines TRBV12-3 or TRBV12-4 with TRBJ2-3; D is undetermined. The CDR3 is made up of 14 amino acids. The ends were cut back, 9 bases at V and 0 bases at J, with 13 bases in the middle. The CDR3 protein is CASSGRSSTDTQYF. The CDR3 nucleotides are TGTGCCAGTTCTGGGCGGAGCAGCACAGATACGCAGTATTTT.

The chain employs TRBV29-1 and TRBJ2-3, with D possibly TRBD1 on 6 matching bases. The length of the CDR3 is 11 residues. CDR1 is SQVTM, CDR2 ANQGSEA, per germline. V was trimmed by 6 bases and J by 6 bases, leaving 10 bases between them. CDR3 nucleotides: TGCAGCGTGGCTCAGGGGGATACGCAGTATTTT. Translating gives CSVAQGDTQYF.

There are a few counts of this clonotype. The chain links TRBV9 to TRBJ1-2, with a possible D match to TRBD1 (6 bases). The germline gives CDR1 SGDLS, CDR2 YYNGEE. V gave up 6 bases and J gave up 2 bases, with 14 bases separating them. The CDR3 totals 14 residues. The CDR3: CASTRGGGNYGYTF. The DNA for the CDR3 is TGTGCCAGCACCCGAGGCGGGGGCAACTATGGCTACACCTTC.

The V call is TRBV14, the J call TRBJ2-3; 7 bases fit TRBD2. CDR3 size: 17 residues. Germline CDR1 reads SGHDN; CDR2 reads FVKESK. V gave up 1 base and J gave up 5 bases; unmatched junction bases: 12. Here the CDR3 reads CASSQGPGAGLGDTQYF. The CDR3 DNA reads as TGTGCCAGCAGCCAAGGCCCAGGAGCGGGGCTCGGAGATACGCAGTATTTT.

J is TRBJ2-7 and V is TRBV6-2 or TRBV6-3, with TRBD2 identical over 7 bases. Germline values: CDR1 MNHEY, CDR2 SVGEGT. V shed 10 bases and J 2 bases; nucleotides not matched to a gene: 8. This CDR3 has 13 residues. The CDR3 coding sequence is TGTGCCACCTCAAGCGGGGCACCCTACGAGCAGTACTTC. Protein: CATSSGAPYEQYF.

The V call is TRBV6-2 or TRBV6-3, the J call TRBJ1-1; possible D gene TRBD1, 6 bases. The V gene's germline CDR1 is MNHEY and CDR2 SVGEGT. The CDR3 has 13 residues. Trimming cost V 10 bases and J 9 bases, with 21 bases left between them. Written as DNA, the CDR3 is TGTGCCACCGCCCGGGACACCCAAGGAAAAGCTTTCTTT. Translated, it gives CATARDTQGKAFF.

DNA of the CDR3: TGTGCCAGCAGCCCCGGACAGGGGGCGGCTAACACTGAAGCTTTCTTT. This gives the protein CASSPGQGAANTEAFF. The rearrangement uses TRBV13 and TRBJ1-1; 11 positions match TRBD1. The germline V gene has CDR1 PRHDT and CDR2 FYEKMQ (reference sequence). V shed 5 bases, J shed 2 bases, and the junction held 7 bases outside the gene matches. The CDR3 is 16 amino acids.

The V and J genes are TRBV5-4 and TRBJ2-3; D is tentatively TRBD1 or TRBD2 (5 bases each). The CDR3 runs 15 residues. The V gene lost 3 bases and the J gene lost 5 bases, with 16 bases spanning the gap. Germline V gene data show CDR1 as SGHNT and CDR2 as YYREEE (reference sequence). The CDR3 sequence: CASSSGPRSGDTQYF. CDR3 sequence (DNA): TGTGCCAGCAGCTCGGGACCCCGGAGTGGAGATACGCAGTATTTT.

This clonotype was counted at least ten times. The gene calls are TRBV5-8 and TRBJ2-1, with 8 bases aligning to TRBD2. In germline, CDR1 is SGHTS, CDR2 YDEGEE. After removal of 2 bases from V and 6 bases from J, the junction contained 7 bases not matched to a gene. There are 15 residues in the CDR3. DNA for the CDR3: TGTGCCAGCAGCTTTCGGCACGGGGGGGCCAATGAGCAGTTCTTC. Its translation: CASSFRHGGANEQFF.

This clonotype was picked up many times. The chain uses TRBV3-1 and TRBJ1-2; a weak D match, TRBD1 (6 bases). Germline V lookup: CDR1 LGHDT, CDR2 YNNKEL (reference sequence). V dropped 1 base and J dropped 7 bases, with 19 bases sitting between them. The CDR3 is 16 residues long. The CDR3 bases are TGTGCCAGCAGCCAAGTTCGGAGACAGGCTCCTAGTGGCTACACCTTC. Encoded protein: CASSQVRRQAPSGYTF.

The V call is TRBV5-4, the J call TRBJ2-4; either TRBD1 or TRBD2 may supply D (5 bases each). The CDR3 has 14 residues. V lost 0 bases and J lost 6, with 10 bases in between. CDR1 SGHNT and CDR2 YYREEE come from the germline V gene (reference sequence). The CDR3 region has the DNA TGTGCCAGCAGCTTGGGAGGTGGGGGAAACATTCAGTACTTC. Translated: CASSLGGGGNIQYF.

This clonotype was seen many times. CDR3 sequence reads: CASSQYESSYNEQFF. The CDR3 region has the DNA TGTGCCAGTAGCCAATACGAGAGCTCCTACAATGAGCAGTTCTTC. This chain connects TRBV19 to TRBJ2-1; D remains unclear. Germline assignment: CDR1 LNHDA and CDR2 SQIVND (reference sequence). The CDR3 loop spans 15 amino acids. The V and J ends lost 6 bases and 0 bases respectively, with 12 bases between them.

The chain links TRBV6-2 or TRBV6-3 to TRBJ1-1; a weak D match, TRBD1 (5 bases). CDR1 and CDR2 from the germline V gene are MNHEY and SVGEGT. The CDR3 is made up of 11 amino acids. Written as DNA, the CDR3 is TGTAGAGCGGGGGTGAGCACTGAAGCTTTCTTT. Translating gives CRAGVSTEAFF.

This clonotype turned up a few times. The genes are TRBV19 and TRBJ2-1; D not resolved. Deletions cut 2 bases from V and 0 bases from J, with 11 bases between. Germline loops: CDR1 LNHDA, CDR2 SQIVND (reference sequence). This CDR3 has 16 amino acids. The CDR3 region is CASSIYTPSSYNEQFF. CDR3 DNA: TGTGCCAGTAGTATATACACCCCTAGCTCCTACAATGAGCAGTTCTTC.

At least ten counts were recorded for this clonotype. DNA of the CDR3: TGTGCCAGCAGTACGACAGGGGGTTACCACAATGAGCAGTTCTTC. This gives the protein CASSTTGGYHNEQFF. The genes are TRBV6-5 and TRBJ2-1; TRBD1 matches 9 bases. V gave up 5 bases and J gave up 5 bases; unmatched junction bases: 7. The germline V gene has CDR1 MNHEY and CDR2 SVGAGI. This CDR3 has 15 residues.

A remark on this clonotype: One end of the junction is discordant with germline, which a read error may explain. This sequence joins TRBV18 and TRBJ1-3; D not certain. This CDR3 spans 14 amino acids. The germline V gene encodes CDR1 KGHSH and CDR2 LQKENI. CDR3 nucleotide sequence: TGTGGCAGCTCAGCTCCGGATGCTGGAAACACCATATATTTT. Its protein is CGSSAPDAGNTIYF.

The chain joins TRBV4-2 to TRBJ1-6, with 7 nucleotides matching TRBD1. The CDR3 contains 16 residues. Looked up from germline, CDR1 is LGHNA and CDR2 is YNFKEQ. V was pared by 2 bases and J by 9 bases, with 10 bases of the junction left unmatched. For the CDR3, the DNA is TGTGCCAGCAGCCAACGAGGGGGCGCCGGGGTTTCACCCCTCCACTTT. This sequence encodes CASSQRGGAGVSPLHF.

In its sample, this clonotype was seen a few times. The rearrangement uses TRBV15 and TRBJ2-6, with D perhaps matching TRBD1 (6 bases). This CDR3 spans 15 amino acids. Trimming removed 2 bases at V and 4 bases at J, with 9 bases between. Germline lookup yields CDR1 LNHNV and CDR2 YYDKDF (reference sequence). This chain's CDR3 is CATSRTGLGANVLTF. As DNA, the CDR3 is TGTGCCACCAGCAGAACAGGGTTAGGGGCCAACGTCCTGACTTTC. The variable domain in full, completed from reference TRBV15 and TRBJ2-6, reads DAMVIQNPRYQVTQFGKPVTLSCSQTLNHNVMYWYQQKSSQAPKLLFHYYDKDFNNEADTPDNFQSRRPNTSFCFLDIRSPGLGDTAMYLCATSRTGLGANVLTFGAGSRLTVL.

This clonotype was seen more than once but under ten times. The rearrangement links TRBV20-1 to TRBJ1-1; D might be TRBD1 (5 bases). The CDR3 has 12 residues. V was clipped by 5 bases and J by 1 base, with 8 bases between them. CDR1 and CDR2 (germline): DFQATT, SNEGSKA (reference sequence). CDR3 protein: CSALQGNTEAFF. The CDR3 region has the DNA TGCAGTGCTCTTCAGGGGAACACTGAAGCTTTCTTT.